This TCR beta chain is from a study of cytotoxic CD8 clonotypes in ibrutinib-treated CLL. General observations from the study: Baseline values of clonality outstripped age-matched healthy donors and followed circulating CD8+ T-cell counts. Clonality was elevated at ibrutinib response and had returned toward baseline at progression.

In its sample, this clone was seen once. Its specificity is not known. Profiling relied on immunoSEQ multiplex PCR, and the TCRdb table lists in-frame clones only, not all of them. The sample lists about 140,000 clones; 60% to 80% were seen once. The input for sequencing was PBMCs, taken after 12 months of ibrutinib treatment. The TCR was taken from a human donor with chronic lymphocytic leukemia.

The CDR3 DNA is TGTGCCAGCAGTTACAGGACAGGGGTTGGAGAGACCCAGTACTTC. This encodes CASSYRTGVGETQYF. The V and J genes are TRBV6-5 and TRBJ2-5, with 9 bases fitting TRBD1. The CDR3 is made up of 15 amino acids. With V trimmed by 2 bases and J by 4 bases, 5 bases remained unmatched. Germline loops: CDR1 MNHEY, CDR2 SVGAGI.